One sample yielded the 17 T cell receptor beta chains listed below, sequenced in a study of cytomegalovirus exposure and HLA in healthy donors. PCR employed 60 Vbeta and 13 Jbeta primers. Generated by immunoSEQ multiplex PCR, the TCRdb table keeps only in-frame clones and is missing some. Of roughly 150,000 clones detected, over 70% appear once; the ten largest clones hold approximately 6.1%. The sample comprised PBMCs. These receptor sequences come from a young man in good health and CMV-seropositive.

The chain combines TRBV9 with TRBJ1-2; D gene uncertain. Deletions cut 0 bases from V and 3 bases from J, with 6 bases between. CDR1 and CDR2 (germline): SGDLS, YYNGEE. This CDR3 comprises 13 residues. The CDR3 loop reads CASSVDGDYGYTF. CDR3 in DNA: TGTGCCAGCAGCGTAGATGGAGACTATGGCTACACCTTC.

The gene calls are TRBV4-3 and TRBJ2-3; D is perhaps TRBD2 (5 bases). The CDR3 loop spans 15 amino acids. CDR1 LGHNA and CDR2 YSLEER come from the germline V gene. Trimming removed 2 bases from V and 7 bases from J, with 16 bases in between. The CDR3, as DNA: TGCGCCAGCAGCCAAAGCATGAATGAGGGCAATACGCAGTATTTT. Its translation: CASSQSMNEGNTQYF.

This clone was detected once. The V gene is TRBV11-2, the J gene TRBJ1-1, with TRBD1 as a possible D gene (5 bases). The CDR3 contains 15 residues. Germline assignment: CDR1 SGHAT and CDR2 FQNNGV. Trimming took off 1 base at V and 1 base at J, with 10 bases between the two ends. The CDR3 bases are TGTGCCAGCAGCTTAGGGCCAGGGAAGAACACTGAAGCTTTCTTT. Translation: CASSLGPGKNTEAFF.

V and J are TRBV5-4 and TRBJ2-1, with a weak D call TRBD1 (5 bases). Germline lookup yields CDR1 SGHNT and CDR2 YYREEE (reference sequence). V was cut by 0 bases and J by 2 bases, with 9 bases left in between. This CDR3 has 15 amino acids. The CDR3 loop reads CASSLGQGTYNEQFF. CDR3 bases: TGTGCCAGCAGCTTGGGTCAGGGAACCTACAATGAGCAGTTCTTC.

The genes are TRBV7-6 and TRBJ2-2, with TRBD1 matching 7 bases. CDR1 is SGHVS, CDR2 FNYEAQ, per germline. The CDR3 is made up of 16 amino acids. V shed 5 bases, J shed 5 bases, and the junction held 11 bases outside the gene matches. The chain's CDR3 is CASSEHGQVWTGELFF. In DNA form, the CDR3 reads TGTGCCAGCAGCGAGCACGGACAGGTGTGGACCGGGGAGCTGTTTTTT.

J is TRBJ1-5 and V is TRBV28; TRBD1 matches at 7 bases. The V gene end was trimmed by 3 bases and the J gene end by 11 bases; junction bases not matched to a gene: 4. This CDR3 has 12 amino acids. Germline CDR1 MDHEN, CDR2 SYDVKM. The CDR3: CASSFPTGAQHF. The DNA for the CDR3 is TGTGCCAGCAGTTTCCCTACAGGGGCCCAGCATTTT.

The chain uses TRBV6-6 and TRBJ2-7, with TRBD1 as a possible D gene (6 bases). Germline V CDR1 and CDR2: MNHNY, SVGAGI (reference sequence). V lost 4 bases, J lost 0 bases, and 10 bases lay in between. The CDR3 spans 14 residues. The CDR3 protein is CASSSTDSSYEQYF. The DNA of the CDR3 is TGTGCCAGCAGTTCAACGGACAGCTCCTACGAGCAGTACTTC.

The rearrangement links TRBV6-4 to TRBJ2-3, with TRBD2 identical over 7 bases. The CDR3 covers 14 residues. V was clipped by 4 bases and J by 4 bases; unmatched bases: 5. Germline lookup yields CDR1 MRHNA and CDR2 SNTAGT. Here the CDR3 reads CASSGSREADTQYF. The CDR3 DNA sequence: TGTGCCAGCAGTGGCTCCCGGGAGGCAGATACGCAGTATTTT.

This chain links TRBV29-1 with TRBJ2-5; 9 bases map to TRBD1. The CDR3 totals 14 residues. CDR1 SQVTM and CDR2 ANQGSEA come from the germline V gene. V lost 7 bases to trimming and J lost 5 bases; unmatched junction nucleotides: 11. The CDR3 nucleotides are TGCAGCGCCGCCGGGACAGGGTTTGCGGAGACCCAGTACTTC. Encoded protein: CSAAGTGFAETQYF.

V is TRBV2 and J is TRBJ2-6; D ambiguous. With 5 bases removed from V and 2 bases from J, the gap between germline ends came to 10 bases. CDR3 length: 15 amino acids. From germline, CDR1 is SNHLY and CDR2 FYNNEI. CDR3 sequence reads: CASSFDTAGANVLTF. CDR3 DNA: TGTGCCAGCAGTTTCGACACGGCTGGGGCCAACGTCCTGACTTTC.

The V gene is TRBV4-1, the J gene TRBJ1-2; TRBD1 matches 8 bases. V lost 0 bases and J lost 0; bases outside the gene matches: 9. The CDR3 has 18 amino acids. The germline gives CDR1 MGHRA, CDR2 YSYEKL. In nucleotides, the CDR3 is TGCGCCAGCAGCCAAGAGGGCGGACAGGGCCCGACTAACTATGGCTACACCTTC. Amino acids: CASSQEGGQGPTNYGYTF.

The chain employs TRBV4-1 and TRBJ1-1; TRBD1 aligns across 9 bases. The CDR3 has 16 amino acids. CDR1 and CDR2 from the germline V gene are MGHRA and YSYEKL. The V segment lost 6 bases and the J segment 4 bases; nucleotides outside the gene matches: 12. Written as DNA, the CDR3 is TGCGCCAGCAGACAGGAGACAGGGGGAGAGAGCACTGAAGCTTTCTTT. Translated, it gives CASRQETGGESTEAFF.

The chain uses TRBV30 and TRBJ1-3, with D possibly being TRBD1 (5 bases). This CDR3 contains 15 residues. Germline loops: CDR1 GTSNPN, CDR2 SVGIG (reference sequence). Trimming shortened V by 3 bases and J by 2 bases, and 14 bases separated the two germline ends. CDR3 in amino acids: CAWSWGGITGNTIYF. CDR3 nucleotide sequence: TGTGCCTGGAGCTGGGGGGGGATTACTGGAAACACCATATATTTT.

V usage is TRBV11-3 and J usage is TRBJ2-3, with a weak D call TRBD1 (6 bases). The CDR3 has 16 residues. Looked up from germline, CDR1 is SGHNT and CDR2 is YENEEA. The V gene lost 4 bases and the J gene lost 1 base, with 15 bases spanning the gap. The CDR3 reads CASSSWTGQGTDTQYF. The CDR3 nucleotides read TGTGCCAGCAGCTCTTGGACGGGACAAGGCACAGATACGCAGTATTTT.

For the CDR3, the DNA is TGTGCCAGCAGCCTCAGGGGAGACACTGAAGCTTTCTTT. Translation: CASSLRGDTEAFF. This sequence joins TRBV6-1 and TRBJ1-1, with a tentative D call TRBD1 (6 bases). V was cut by 6 bases and J by 3 bases, with 11 bases left in between. CDR3 length: 13 amino acids. In germline, CDR1 is MNHNS, CDR2 SASEGT.

This chain links TRBV5-1 with TRBJ2-5, with a possible D match to TRBD2 (5 bases). The germline V gene has CDR1 SGHRS and CDR2 YFSETQ. Trimming stripped 0 bases from V and 4 bases from J, with 10 bases between. The CDR3 has 14 amino acids. CDR3 nucleotide sequence: TGCGCCAGCAGCTTGGGACGGGGTGGAGAGACCCAGTACTTC. It yields the protein CASSLGRGGETQYF.

The chain's CDR3 is CASSFSVRTGGTDTQYF. CDR3 DNA sequence: TGTGCCAGCAGCTTTTCAGTAAGGACAGGGGGCACAGATACGCAGTATTTT. The chain uses TRBV7-2 and TRBJ2-3, with 9 bases matching TRBD1. The trim removed 3 bases at V and 1 base at J, leaving 8 bases unmatched. Germline V gives CDR1 SGHTA, CDR2 FQGNSA. CDR3 size: 17 residues.